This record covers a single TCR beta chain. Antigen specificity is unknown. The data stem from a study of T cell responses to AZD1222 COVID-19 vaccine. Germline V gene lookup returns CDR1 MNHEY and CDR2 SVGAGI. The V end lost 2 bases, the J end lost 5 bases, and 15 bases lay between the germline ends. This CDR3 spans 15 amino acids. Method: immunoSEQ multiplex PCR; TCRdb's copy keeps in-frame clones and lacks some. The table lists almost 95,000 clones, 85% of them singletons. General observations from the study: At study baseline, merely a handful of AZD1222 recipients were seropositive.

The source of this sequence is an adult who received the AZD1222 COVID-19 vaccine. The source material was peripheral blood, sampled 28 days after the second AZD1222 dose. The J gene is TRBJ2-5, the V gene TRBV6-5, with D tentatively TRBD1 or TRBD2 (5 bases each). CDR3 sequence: CASSYAGTPGETQYF. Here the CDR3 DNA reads TGTGCCAGCAGTTACGCCGGGACCCCGGGGGAGACCCAGTACTTC.